This TCR beta chain comes out of a study of STAT5B mutations in CD4+ large granular lymphocyte leukemia. Comment on this clone: Its cognate antigen is unknown.

Study-level results: No patients shared main leukemic clonotypes, though roughly 25% appeared at low frequency elsewhere. Top patient clones used TRBV06 genes more often: 8/27 versus 2/35 in controls.

Measured with immunoSEQ multiplex PCR; TCRdb has only the in-frame clones, and not every one. The sample lists 9,000 to 10,000 clones, roughly four fifths occurring once. The CDR3 is 16 amino acids. The source material was PBMCs. The chain combines TRBV21-1 with TRBJ1-2; TRBD1 is the table's D call and was not checked against the DNA. TRBV21-1 is labeled a pseudogene. This TCR was recovered from a man in his 60s with CD4+ T-cell large granular lymphocyte leukemia. CDR3 DNA sequence: TGTGCCAGCAGCAACGTTCGGCCAGGTAGTGACTATGGCTACACCTTC. Protein sequence: CASSNVRPGSDYGYTF.